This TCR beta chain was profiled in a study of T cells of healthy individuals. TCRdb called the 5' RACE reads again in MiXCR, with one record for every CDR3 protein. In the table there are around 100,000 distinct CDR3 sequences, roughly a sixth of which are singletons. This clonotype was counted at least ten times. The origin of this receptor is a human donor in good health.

The CDR3 DNA reads as TGTGCCAGCAGTTACGGACAGGACTTCTACGAGCAGTACTTC. It encodes CASSYGQDFYEQYF. The V gene is TRBV6-5, the J gene TRBJ2-7; 7 bases line up with TRBD1. Germline V lookup: CDR1 MNHEY, CDR2 SVGAGI. The V gene end was trimmed by 2 bases and the J gene end by 3 bases; junction bases not matched to a gene: 4. CDR3 length: 14 residues.